This TCR beta chain was recorded in a study of neurological immune-mediated disorders (dated 2019 in TCRdb). For the study in its entirety: Among the approximately 34 multiple sclerosis patients, relapsing-remitting MS accounted for around 31 and secondary progressive MS accounted for 3. Peripheral blood TCR-beta repertoires from HTLV-I-associated myelopathy (HAM/TSP) patients, multiple sclerosis patients and healthy controls were compared by UMI-based sequencing. Alongside PBMC samples, the set of approximately 100 TCR-beta libraries contained longitudinal samples, technical triplicates, and paired CD4+ and CD8+ T-cell subsets that had been sorted. The cohort included about 70 subjects: roughly 14 with HAM/TSP, some 35 with multiple sclerosis, and approximately 20 healthy controls. Overall study results and their limits: In a phylogenetic analysis, the repertoires of 18 out of 34 MS patients fell into a single cluster of related CDR3 sequences, pointing to a possible signature at the repertoire level. Expanded clones from different subjects shared no identical CDR3 amino acid sequences, which suggests that TCR-beta repertoires were private in all groups. TCR clonal expansion was highest in HAM/TSP patients and lowest in MS patients, with MS patients falling below even healthy controls. No association of the MS cluster with clinical or MRI features was observed, and the need for larger cohorts was stated by the authors.

For the sorted-subset TCR libraries, the starting material was 750,000 to 1,000,000 sorted CD4+ or CD8+ T cells. The multiple sclerosis patients were enrolled in a US clinical protocol that used magnetic resonance imaging to evaluate disease progression. PBMCs were separated from peripheral blood using Ficoll-Hypaque density gradient centrifugation and then cryopreserved in liquid nitrogen. The study also sequenced paired sorted CD4+ and CD8+ subsets from healthy controls, HAM/TSP patients and MS patients. cDNA synthesis used template-switch 5'RACE with a primer carrying a 10-nucleotide random unique molecular identifier tagging each TCR transcript. Each sequencing run produced over 180 million TCR-beta sequences covering 15-18 subjects. Total RNA was extracted with the RNeasy kit. Using the KAPA Real-time Library Amplification kit, TCR-beta VDJ regions were amplified with primers for the TCR constant region and the 5'RACE anchor. A first PCR added sample indexes and Illumina adaptors, after which a second PCR increased the library yield. After Ampure bead purification, the TCR product of roughly 650 bp was size-selected on a 2% E-gel SizeSelection system. Before pooling, library quality was checked on a Bioanalyzer, concentration was measured with Qubit, and libraries were quantified with the Kapa Library Quantification kit. Paired-end 2 x 150 bp sequencing of the libraries was performed on an Illumina HiSeq 2500. To increase sequence diversity, roughly 24-32% phiX was spiked into each library pool. From the authors' description of their analysis: Quality-filtered reads were processed with the UMI-based MiGEC pipeline, and over 90% of raw TCR sequences were removed by the MiGEC pipeline during error correction. IMGT germline references were used for aligning VDJ genes, and each clonotype was defined as a unique CDR3 amino acid sequence together with its V-J genes. Clonal expansion, Shannon diversity and CDR3 relatedness (CalcPairwiseDistances, ClusterSamples) were evaluated with VDJtools, and phylogenetic trees were built with CLCbio workbench. Expanded clones were defined as having at least 8 unique UMIs, based on coefficient-of-variation modelling across technical triplicates. In TCRdb, the public reads were trimmed at Q25 with fastp and aligned with MiXCR, with productive beta chains retained. Rows matching on CDR3 protein sequence are summarized as one entry with the most common DNA and genes. These V and J calls are TCRdb output, not the study's own analysis. The sample records 40,000 to 55,000 distinct CDR3 sequences, just under 6% of which are singletons. The biggest ten clones account for less than 1.5% of the sample.

This clonotype was seen many times. Its cognate antigen has yet to be identified. The input lacks base qualities; no much larger clone sits a single base away. Its CDR3 holds 14 amino acids, cysteine through phenylalanine. The entry retains the CDR3 DNA only, 42 bases that are in frame from base 1. V is pruned by 6 bases and J by 10 bases, leaving 11 bases of the junction without a gene match. Sequences SNHLY (CDR1) and FYNNEI (CDR2) are obtained from the germline V gene. The sequencing input was CD4+ T cells from blood. The clonotype comes from a woman between 18 and 29 years old with multiple sclerosis. The rearrangement combines TRBV2 with TRBJ1-4; 7 bases in the junction line up with TRBD1. The CDR3: CASSSTGFARKLFF. The sequenced DNA is TGTGCCAGCAGCTCGACAGGGTTTGCCAGAAAACTGTTTTTT.